This T cell receptor beta chain was observed in a study of shared clonotypes between healthy human individuals. Measured with immunoSEQ multiplex PCR; TCRdb has only the in-frame clones, and not every one. The table records some 2.1 million clones, approximately 95% of them present only once. In the naive CD8 group, cells lacked CD45RO and were positively selected for CCR7, so terminally differentiated effector memory CD45RA+ cells were left out. Adult Caucasians living in Nashville, Tennessee made up all of the donors. Study-wide points: Only blood was sampled, and tissue TCR repertoires likely differ from blood ones. Compared with memory subsets, naive subsets generally had larger estimated richness.

As for this clone: Its antigen is currently unknown.

Source material: naive CD8+ T cells sorted from blood. This receptor was obtained from a man younger than 35 in good health.

CDR3 amino acids: CASSETGLSTDTQYF. The CDR3 bases are TGTGCCAGCAGTGAAACAGGGCTAAGTACAGATACGCAGTATTTT. The gene calls are TRBV2 and TRBJ2-3; a possible D gene is TRBD1 (6 bases). The CDR3 contains 15 residues. Germline V gives CDR1 SNHLY, CDR2 FYNNEI. Trimming left V 2 bases short and J 3 bases short, with 12 bases between. The entire variable domain, with the rest obtained from reference TRBV2 and TRBJ2-3, is as follows: EPEVTQTPSHQVTQMGQEVILRCVPISNHLYFYWYRQILGQKVEFLVSFYNNEISEKSEIFDDQFSVERPDGSNFTLKIRSTKLEDSAMYFCASSETGLSTDTQYFGPGTRLTVL.